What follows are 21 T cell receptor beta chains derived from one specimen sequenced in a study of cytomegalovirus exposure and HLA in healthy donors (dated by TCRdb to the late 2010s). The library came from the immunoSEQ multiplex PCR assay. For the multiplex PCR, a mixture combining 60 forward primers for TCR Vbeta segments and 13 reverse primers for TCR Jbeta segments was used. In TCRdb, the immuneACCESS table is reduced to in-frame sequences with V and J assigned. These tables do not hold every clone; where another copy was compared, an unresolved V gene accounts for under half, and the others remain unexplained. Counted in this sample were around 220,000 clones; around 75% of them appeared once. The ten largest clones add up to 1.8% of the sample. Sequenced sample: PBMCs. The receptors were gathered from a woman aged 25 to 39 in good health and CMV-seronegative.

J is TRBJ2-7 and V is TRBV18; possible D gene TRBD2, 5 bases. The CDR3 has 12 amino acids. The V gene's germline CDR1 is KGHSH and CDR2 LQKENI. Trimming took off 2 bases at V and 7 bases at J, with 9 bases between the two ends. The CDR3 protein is CASSPESGEQYF. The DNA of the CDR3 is TGTGCCAGCTCACCAGAGTCGGGAGAGCAGTACTTC.

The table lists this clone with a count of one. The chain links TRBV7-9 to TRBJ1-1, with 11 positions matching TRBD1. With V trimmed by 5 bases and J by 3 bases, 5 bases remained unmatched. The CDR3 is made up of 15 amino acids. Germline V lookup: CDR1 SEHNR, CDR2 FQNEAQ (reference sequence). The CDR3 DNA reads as TGTGCCAGCAGCGCTAGGACAGGGGGCGACACTGAAGCTTTCTTT. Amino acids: CASSARTGGDTEAFF.

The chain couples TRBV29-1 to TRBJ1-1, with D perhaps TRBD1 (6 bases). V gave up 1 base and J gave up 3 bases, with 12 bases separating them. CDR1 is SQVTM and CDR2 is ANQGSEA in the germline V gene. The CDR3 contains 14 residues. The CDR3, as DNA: TGCAGCGTTGAAGGTCACAGGGAAGACACTGAAGCTTTCTTT. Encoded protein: CSVEGHREDTEAFF.

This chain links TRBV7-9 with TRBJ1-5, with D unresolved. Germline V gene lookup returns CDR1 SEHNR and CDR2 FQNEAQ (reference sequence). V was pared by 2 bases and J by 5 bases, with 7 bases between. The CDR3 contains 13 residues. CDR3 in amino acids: CASSLYPDQPQHF. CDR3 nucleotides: TGTGCCAGCAGCTTATACCCGGATCAGCCCCAGCATTTT.

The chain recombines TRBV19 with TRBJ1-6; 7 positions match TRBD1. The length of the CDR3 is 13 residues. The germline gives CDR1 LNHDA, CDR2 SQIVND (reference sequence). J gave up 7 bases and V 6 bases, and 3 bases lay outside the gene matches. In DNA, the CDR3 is TGTGCCAGTAGCCGACAGGGCAATTCACCCCTCCACTTT. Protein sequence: CASSRQGNSPLHF.

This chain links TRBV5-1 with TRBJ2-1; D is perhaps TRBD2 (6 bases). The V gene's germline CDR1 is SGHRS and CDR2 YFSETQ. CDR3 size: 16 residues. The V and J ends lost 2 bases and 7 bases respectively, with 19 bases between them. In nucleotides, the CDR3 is TGCGCCAGCAGCTTCATACTAGCTGGGAGCGGTAATGAGCAGTTCTTC. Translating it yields CASSFILAGSGNEQFF. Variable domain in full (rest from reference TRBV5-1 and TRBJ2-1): KAGVTQTPRYLIKTRGQQVTLSCSPISGHRSVSWYQQTPGQGLQFLFEYFSETQRNKGNFPGRFSGRQFSNSRSEMNVSTLELGDSALYLCASSFILAGSGNEQFFGPGTRLTVL.

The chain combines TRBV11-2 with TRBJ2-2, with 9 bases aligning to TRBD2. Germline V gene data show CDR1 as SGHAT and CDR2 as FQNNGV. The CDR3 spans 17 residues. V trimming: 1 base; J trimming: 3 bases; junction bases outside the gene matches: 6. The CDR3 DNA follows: TGTGCCAGCAGCTTAGGGGCTAGCGGGATATACACCGGGGAGCTGTTTTTT. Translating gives CASSLGASGIYTGELFF.

CDR3 bases: TGTGCCAGCAGGGAACTAGCGGGAGGGCCGGGGGAGCAGTTCTTC. This encodes CASRELAGGPGEQFF. The chain has TRBV6-5 and TRBJ2-1, with TRBD2 matching 13 bases. With 6 bases clipped from V and 10 bases from J, the junction kept 9 bases outside the gene matches. This CDR3 has 15 residues. Germline V CDR1 and CDR2: MNHEY, SVGAGI.

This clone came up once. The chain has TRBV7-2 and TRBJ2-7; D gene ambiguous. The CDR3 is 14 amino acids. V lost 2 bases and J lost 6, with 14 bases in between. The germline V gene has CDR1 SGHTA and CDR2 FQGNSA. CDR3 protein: CASSLTQVGGEQYF. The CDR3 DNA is TGTGCCAGCAGCTTAACGCAAGTCGGCGGCGAGCAGTACTTC.

In DNA, the CDR3 is TGTGCCAGCAGTTCTTGGGACAGCTTTAGGGAGACCCAGTACTTC. Protein product: CASSSWDSFRETQYF. The chain joins TRBV6-1 to TRBJ2-5; 7 bases map to TRBD1. Germline lookup yields CDR1 MNHNS and CDR2 SASEGT. Trimming cost V 5 bases and J 5 bases; bases outside gene matches: 11. The CDR3 loop spans 15 amino acids.

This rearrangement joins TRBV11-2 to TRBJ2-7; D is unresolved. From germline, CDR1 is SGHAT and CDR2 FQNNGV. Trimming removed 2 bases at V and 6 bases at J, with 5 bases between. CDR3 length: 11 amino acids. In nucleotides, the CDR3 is TGTGCCAGCAGCTTATCTCTCGAGCAGTACTTC. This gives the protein CASSLSLEQYF.

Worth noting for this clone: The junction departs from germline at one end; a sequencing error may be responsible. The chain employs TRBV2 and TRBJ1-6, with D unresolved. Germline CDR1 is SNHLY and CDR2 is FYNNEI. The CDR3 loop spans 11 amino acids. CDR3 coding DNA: TGTGCCAGCAGTGCCGAACTGCCCCTCCATTTT. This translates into CASSAELPLHF. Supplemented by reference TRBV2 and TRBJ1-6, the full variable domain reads EPEVTQTPSHQVTQMGQEVILRCVPISNHLYFYWYRQILGQKVEFLVSFYNNEISEKSEIFDDQFSVERPDGSNFTLKIRSTKLEDSAMYFCASSAELPLHFGNGTRLTVT.

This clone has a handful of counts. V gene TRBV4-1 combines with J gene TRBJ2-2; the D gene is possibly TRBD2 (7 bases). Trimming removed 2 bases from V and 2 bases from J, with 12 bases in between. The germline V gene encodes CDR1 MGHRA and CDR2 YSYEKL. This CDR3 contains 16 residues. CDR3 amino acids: CASSQPRGGNTGELFF. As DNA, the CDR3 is TGCGCCAGCAGCCAACCAAGGGGGGGAAACACCGGGGAGCTGTTTTTT.

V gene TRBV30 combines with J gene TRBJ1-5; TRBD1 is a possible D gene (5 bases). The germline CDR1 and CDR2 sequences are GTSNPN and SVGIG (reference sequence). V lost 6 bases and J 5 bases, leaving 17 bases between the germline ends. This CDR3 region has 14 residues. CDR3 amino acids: CACKTFGGDQPQHF. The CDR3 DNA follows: TGTGCCTGCAAGACTTTCGGGGGAGATCAGCCCCAGCATTTT. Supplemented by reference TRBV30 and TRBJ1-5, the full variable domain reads SQTIHQWPATLVQPVGSPLSLECTVEGTSNPNLYWYRQAAGRGLQLLFYSVGIGQISSEVPQNLSASRPQDRQFILSSKKLLLSDSGFYLCACKTFGGDQPQHFGDGTRLSIL.

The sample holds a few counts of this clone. The CDR3 nucleotides are TGTGCCAGCAGTTGGGGGTTGGACAGGGGGTTTGGCTACACCTTC. Translated, it gives CASSWGLDRGFGYTF. The rearrangement uses TRBV2 and TRBJ1-2; 10 bases fit TRBD1. Germline V gene lookup returns CDR1 SNHLY and CDR2 FYNNEI. V lost 5 bases to trimming and J lost 7 bases; unmatched junction nucleotides: 10. The CDR3 sequence is 15 residues long.

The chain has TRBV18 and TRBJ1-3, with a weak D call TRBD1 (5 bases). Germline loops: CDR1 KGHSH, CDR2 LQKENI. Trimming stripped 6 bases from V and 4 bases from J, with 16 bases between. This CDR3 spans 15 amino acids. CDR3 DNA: TGTGCCAGCTCGCCCCGGGACTTGTCCGGAAACACCATATATTTT. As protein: CASSPRDLSGNTIYF.

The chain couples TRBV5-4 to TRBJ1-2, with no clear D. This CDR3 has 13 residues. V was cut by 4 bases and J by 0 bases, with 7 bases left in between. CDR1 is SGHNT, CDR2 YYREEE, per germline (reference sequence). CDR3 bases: TGTGCCAGCAGCCCCGGGTCTAACTATGGCTACACCTTC. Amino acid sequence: CASSPGSNYGYTF.

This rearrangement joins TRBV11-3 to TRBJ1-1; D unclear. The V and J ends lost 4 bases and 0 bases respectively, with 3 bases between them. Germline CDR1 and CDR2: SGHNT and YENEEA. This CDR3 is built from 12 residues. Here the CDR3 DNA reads TGTGCCAGCAGCTCAATGAACACTGAAGCTTTCTTT. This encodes CASSSMNTEAFF.

This CDR3 reads CASSPPGTAYEKLFF. The CDR3 DNA sequence: TGTGCCAGCAGCCCGCCGGGGACAGCCTATGAAAAACTGTTTTTT. The chain combines TRBV11-2 with TRBJ1-4; TRBD1 matches at 7 bases. The CDR3 is made up of 15 amino acids. Unmatched junction bases numbered 9, after V lost 5 bases and J lost 6 bases. Germline CDR1 SGHAT, CDR2 FQNNGV.

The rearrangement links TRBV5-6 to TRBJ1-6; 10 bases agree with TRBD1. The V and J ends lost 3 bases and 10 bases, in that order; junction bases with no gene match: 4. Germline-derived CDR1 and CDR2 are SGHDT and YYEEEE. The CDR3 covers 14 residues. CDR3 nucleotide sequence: TGTGCCAGCAGCTGGGGACAGGGGCAATCACCCCTCCACTTT. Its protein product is CASSWGQGQSPLHF.

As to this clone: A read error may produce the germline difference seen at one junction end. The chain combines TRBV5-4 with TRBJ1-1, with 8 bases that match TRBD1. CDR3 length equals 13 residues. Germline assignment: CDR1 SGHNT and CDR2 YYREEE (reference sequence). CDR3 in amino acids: CASSLPKQGGAVF. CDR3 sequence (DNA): TGTGCCAGCAGCTTGCCGAAACAGGGGGGAGCTGTCTTT.